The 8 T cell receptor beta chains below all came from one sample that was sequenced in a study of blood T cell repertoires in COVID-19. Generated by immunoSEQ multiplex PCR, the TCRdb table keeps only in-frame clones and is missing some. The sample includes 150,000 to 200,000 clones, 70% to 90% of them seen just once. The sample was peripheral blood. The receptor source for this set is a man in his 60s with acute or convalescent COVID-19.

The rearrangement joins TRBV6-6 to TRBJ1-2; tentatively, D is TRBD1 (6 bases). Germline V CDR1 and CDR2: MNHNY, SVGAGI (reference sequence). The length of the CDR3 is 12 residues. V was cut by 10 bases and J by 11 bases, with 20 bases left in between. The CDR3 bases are TGTGCCACCAGCCCCATCGCGAGGGGGTACACCTTC. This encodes CATSPIARGYTF.

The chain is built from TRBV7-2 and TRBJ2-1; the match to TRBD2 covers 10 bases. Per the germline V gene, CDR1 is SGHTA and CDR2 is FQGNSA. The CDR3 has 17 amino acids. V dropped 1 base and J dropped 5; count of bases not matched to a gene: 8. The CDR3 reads CASSLVGLAGVHNEQFF. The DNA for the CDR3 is TGTGCCAGCAGCTTAGTGGGGCTAGCGGGAGTCCACAATGAGCAGTTCTTC.

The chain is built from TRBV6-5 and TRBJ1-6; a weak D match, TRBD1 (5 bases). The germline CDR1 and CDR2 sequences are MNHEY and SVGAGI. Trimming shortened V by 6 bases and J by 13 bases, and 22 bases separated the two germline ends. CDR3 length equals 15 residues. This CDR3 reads CASSGAGEGSFPLHF. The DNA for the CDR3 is TGTGCCAGCAGCGGGGCGGGAGAGGGATCCTTCCCCCTCCACTTT.

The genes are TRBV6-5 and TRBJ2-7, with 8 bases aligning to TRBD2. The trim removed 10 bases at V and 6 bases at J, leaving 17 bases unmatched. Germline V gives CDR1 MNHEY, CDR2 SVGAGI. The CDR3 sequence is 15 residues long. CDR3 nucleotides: TGTGCCACCGAAGATAGGGGACTAGGTAAAGGCGAGCAGTACTTC. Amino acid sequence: CATEDRGLGKGEQYF.

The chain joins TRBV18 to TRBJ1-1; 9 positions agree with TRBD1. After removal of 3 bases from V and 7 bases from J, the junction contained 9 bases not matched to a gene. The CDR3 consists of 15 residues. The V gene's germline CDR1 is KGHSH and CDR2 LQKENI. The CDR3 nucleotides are TGTGCCAGCTCACCCCGGACAGGGGAAAATGGTGAAGCTTTCTTT. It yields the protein CASSPRTGENGEAFF.

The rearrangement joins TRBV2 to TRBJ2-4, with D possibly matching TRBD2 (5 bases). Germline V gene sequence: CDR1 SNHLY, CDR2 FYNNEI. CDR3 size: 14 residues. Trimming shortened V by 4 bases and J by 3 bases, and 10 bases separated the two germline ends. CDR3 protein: CASSGGLVKNIQYF. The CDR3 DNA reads TGTGCCAGCAGTGGAGGGTTGGTCAAAAACATTCAGTACTTC.

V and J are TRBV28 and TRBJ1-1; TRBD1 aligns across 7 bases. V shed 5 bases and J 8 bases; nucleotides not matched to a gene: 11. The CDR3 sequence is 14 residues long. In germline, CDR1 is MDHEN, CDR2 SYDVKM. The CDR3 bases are TGTGCCAGCAGTACCGGGACACAGGGGAGGGAAGCTTTCTTT. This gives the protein CASSTGTQGREAFF.

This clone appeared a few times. Here the CDR3 reads CASSFGTGDGNTIYF. The DNA of the CDR3 is TGTGCCAGCAGTTTCGGGACAGGGGACGGAAACACCATATATTTT. V gene TRBV28 combines with J gene TRBJ1-3, with 10 bases lining up with TRBD1. V lost 3 bases, J lost 4 bases, and 3 bases stayed unmatched. This CDR3 has 15 amino acids. CDR1 MDHEN and CDR2 SYDVKM come from the germline V gene. Variable domain in full (rest from reference TRBV28 and TRBJ1-3): DVKVTQSSRYLVKRTGEKVFLECVQDMDHENMFWYRQDPGLGLRLIYFSYDVKMKEKGDIPEGYSVSREKKERFSLILESASTNQTSMYLCASSFGTGDGNTIYFGEGSWLTVV.